This T cell receptor beta chain derives from a study of shared clonotypes between healthy human individuals. Trimming took 8 bases from V and 5 from J, leaving 16 bases between them. Per germline, CDR1 MNHNS and CDR2 SASEGT. This CDR3 comprises 13 residues. Remarks on this clone: Its antigen remains unidentified.

Some clones are missing from TCRdb's copy, which holds only in-frame ones; the method was immunoSEQ multiplex PCR. The sample contains hundreds of thousands of clones, about 96% of which appear only once. CD8 cells regarded as naive lacked CD45RO, were positively chosen for CCR7, and omitted terminally differentiated effector memory CD45RA+ cells. Donation came from healthy HIV-negative adults that had no recent acute infections or vaccinations. Study outcomes and limitations: Non-shared clonotypes had lower generation probabilities than clonotypes shared by all four sorted-subset donors. Rarefaction demonstrated incomplete sorted-subset sequencing despite large depth. The represented genetic and exposure-history diversity was limited by the small number of donors.

This sequence was found in a woman between 25 and 40 years old in good health. Sequencing was done on a sample of naive CD8+ T cells sorted from blood. This sequence joins TRBV6-1 and TRBJ2-7, with D perhaps matching TRBD2 (6 bases). CDR3 nucleotide sequence: TGTGCCAGCGGAACGACTAGGATCCACGAGCAGTACTTC. Translated: CASGTTRIHEQYF.